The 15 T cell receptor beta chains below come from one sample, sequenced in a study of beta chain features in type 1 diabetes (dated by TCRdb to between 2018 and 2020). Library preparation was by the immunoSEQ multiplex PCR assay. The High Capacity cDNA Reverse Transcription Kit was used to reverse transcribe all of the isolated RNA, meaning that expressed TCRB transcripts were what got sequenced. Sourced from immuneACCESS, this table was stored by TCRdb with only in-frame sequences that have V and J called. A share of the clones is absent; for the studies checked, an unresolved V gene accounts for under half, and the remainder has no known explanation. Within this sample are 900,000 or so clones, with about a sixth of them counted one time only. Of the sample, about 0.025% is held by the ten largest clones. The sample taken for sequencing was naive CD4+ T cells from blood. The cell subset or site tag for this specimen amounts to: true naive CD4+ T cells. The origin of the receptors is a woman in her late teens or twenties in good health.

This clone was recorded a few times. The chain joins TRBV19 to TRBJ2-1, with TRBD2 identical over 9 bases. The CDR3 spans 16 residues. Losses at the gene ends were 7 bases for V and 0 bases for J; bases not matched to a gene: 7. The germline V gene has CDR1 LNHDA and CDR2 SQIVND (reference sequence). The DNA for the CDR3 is TGTGCCAGTAAAGCGGCGGGAGGGCGCTCCTACAATGAGCAGTTCTTC. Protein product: CASKAAGGRSYNEQFF.

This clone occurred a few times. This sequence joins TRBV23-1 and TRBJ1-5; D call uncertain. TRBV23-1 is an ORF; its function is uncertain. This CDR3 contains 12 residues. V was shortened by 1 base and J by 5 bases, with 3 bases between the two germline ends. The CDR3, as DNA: TGCGCCAGCAGTCAATGGGATCAGCCCCAGCATTTT. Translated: CASSQWDQPQHF.

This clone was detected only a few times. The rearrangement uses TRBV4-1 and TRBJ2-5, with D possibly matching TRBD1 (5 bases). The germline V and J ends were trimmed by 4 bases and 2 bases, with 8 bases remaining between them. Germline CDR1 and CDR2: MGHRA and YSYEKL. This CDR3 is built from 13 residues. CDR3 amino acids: CASSRQPQETQYF. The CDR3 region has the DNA TGCGCCAGCAGCCGACAGCCGCAAGAGACCCAGTACTTC.

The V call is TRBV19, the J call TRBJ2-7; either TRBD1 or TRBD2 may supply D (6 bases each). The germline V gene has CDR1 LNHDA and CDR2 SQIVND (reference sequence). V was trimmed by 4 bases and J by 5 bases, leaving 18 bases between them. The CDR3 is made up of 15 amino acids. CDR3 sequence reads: CASSTGASGLDEQYF. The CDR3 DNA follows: TGTGCCAGTAGTACGGGGGCCTCCGGGCTCGACGAGCAGTACTTC.

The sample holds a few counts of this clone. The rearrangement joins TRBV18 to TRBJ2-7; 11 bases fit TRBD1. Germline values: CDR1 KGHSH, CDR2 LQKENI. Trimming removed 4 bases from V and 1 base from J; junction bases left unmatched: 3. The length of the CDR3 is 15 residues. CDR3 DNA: TGTGCCAGCTCACACGGGACAGGGGGATCCTACGAGCAGTACTTC. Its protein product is CASSHGTGGSYEQYF.

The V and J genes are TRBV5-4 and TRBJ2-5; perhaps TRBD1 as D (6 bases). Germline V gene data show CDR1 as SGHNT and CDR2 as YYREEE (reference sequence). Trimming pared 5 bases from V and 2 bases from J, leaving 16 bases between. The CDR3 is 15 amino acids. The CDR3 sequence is CASRRRDTLQETQYF. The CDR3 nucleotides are TGTGCCAGCAGACGACGGGACACGTTACAAGAGACCCAGTACTTC.

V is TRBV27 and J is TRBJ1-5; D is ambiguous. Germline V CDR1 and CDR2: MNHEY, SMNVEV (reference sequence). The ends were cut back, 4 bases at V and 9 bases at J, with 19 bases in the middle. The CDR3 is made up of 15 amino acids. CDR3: CASSSPGGNGRPQHF. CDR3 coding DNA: TGTGCCAGCAGTTCCCCCGGTGGGAATGGTCGGCCCCAGCATTTT.

DNA of the CDR3: TGTGCCAGCAGCTTACGAGGACAGGCCCGGTGGGGAGAGACCCAGTACTTC. Encoded protein: CASSLRGQARWGETQYF. The V and J genes are TRBV7-2 and TRBJ2-5; 7 bases line up with TRBD1. CDR3 size: 17 residues. Germline trimming cut 2 bases from V and 4 bases from J; bases unmatched to any gene: 13. Germline lookup yields CDR1 SGHTA and CDR2 FQGNSA.

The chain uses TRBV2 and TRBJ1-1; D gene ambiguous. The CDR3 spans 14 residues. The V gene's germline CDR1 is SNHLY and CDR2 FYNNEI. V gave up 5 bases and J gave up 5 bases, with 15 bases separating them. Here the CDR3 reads CASSFYGVGTEAFF. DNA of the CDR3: TGTGCCAGCAGTTTCTATGGGGTCGGGACTGAAGCTTTCTTT.

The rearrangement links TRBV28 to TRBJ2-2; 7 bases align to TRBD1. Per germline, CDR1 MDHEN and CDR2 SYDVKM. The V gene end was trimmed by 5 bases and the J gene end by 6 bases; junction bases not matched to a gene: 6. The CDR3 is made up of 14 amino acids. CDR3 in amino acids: CASSPGQRSGELFF. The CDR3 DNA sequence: TGTGCCAGCAGTCCGGGACAGAGATCCGGGGAGCTGTTTTTT.

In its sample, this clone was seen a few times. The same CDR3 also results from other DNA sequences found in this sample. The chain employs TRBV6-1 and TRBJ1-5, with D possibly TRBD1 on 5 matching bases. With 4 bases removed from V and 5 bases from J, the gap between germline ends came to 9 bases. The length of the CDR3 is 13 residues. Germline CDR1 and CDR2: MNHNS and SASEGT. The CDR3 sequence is CASSGGVDQPQHF. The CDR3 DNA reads TGTGCCAGCAGTGGAGGGGTAGATCAGCCCCAGCATTTT.

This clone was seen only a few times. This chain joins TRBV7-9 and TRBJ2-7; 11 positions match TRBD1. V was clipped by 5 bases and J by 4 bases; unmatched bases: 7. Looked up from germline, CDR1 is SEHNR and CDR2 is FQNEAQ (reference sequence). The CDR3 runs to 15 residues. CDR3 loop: CASSQGQGVGYEQYF. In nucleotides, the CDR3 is TGTGCCAGCAGCCAGGGACAGGGGGTTGGGTACGAGCAGTACTTC.

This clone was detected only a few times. CDR3 sequence reads: CASSWTGNGNTEAFF. The CDR3 coding sequence is TGTGCCAGCAGCTGGACCGGGAATGGGAACACTGAAGCTTTCTTT. This chain joins TRBV7-2 and TRBJ1-1; D is undetermined. Germline loops: CDR1 SGHTA, CDR2 FQGNSA. The V end was cut by 4 bases, the J end by 1 base, with 13 bases between. This CDR3 is built from 15 residues.

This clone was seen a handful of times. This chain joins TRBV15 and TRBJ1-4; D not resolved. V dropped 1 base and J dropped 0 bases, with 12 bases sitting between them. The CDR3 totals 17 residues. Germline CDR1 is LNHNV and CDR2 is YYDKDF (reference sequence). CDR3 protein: CATSRVRASTTNEKLFF. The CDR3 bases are TGTGCCACCAGCAGAGTCCGAGCATCTACAACTAATGAAAAACTGTTTTTT.

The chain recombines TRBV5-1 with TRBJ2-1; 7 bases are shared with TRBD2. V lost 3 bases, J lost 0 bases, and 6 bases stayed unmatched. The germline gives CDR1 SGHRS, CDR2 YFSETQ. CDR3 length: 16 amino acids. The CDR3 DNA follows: TGCGCCAGCAGCTCGAGCGGGGACCGCTCCTACAATGAGCAGTTCTTC. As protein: CASSSSGDRSYNEQFF.